This TCR beta chain was sequenced during a study of T cells after yellow fever vaccination (dated by TCRdb to about 2019). Regarding the study in general: Libraries from fractions with low cell numbers were prepared with the SMART-Seq v4 Ultra Low Input RNA kit. To follow T-cell clones before and after both primary and booster YFV17D yellow fever vaccination, bulk TCR alpha and beta repertoires underwent longitudinal sequencing. The cohort comprised two healthy male donors, one aged 18 to 29 and one aged 30 to 40 years. Blood was collected at multiple timepoints before and after primary and secondary immunization, and bulk PBMC replicates and cell subsets were isolated. The investigation overall reported the following: The secondary T-cell response was weaker than the primary response but faster, peaking on day 5 instead of day 15. A small fraction of clonotypes appeared in both the CD4 and CD8 compartments, likely as a result of convergent recombination. After the booster, most of the clones that had expanded following primary vaccination were detected again (almost 98% of CD4 and around 88% of CD8), which suggests that memory was broadly maintained. Because the study included only two donors, the extent to which the findings can be generalized is limited. Because abundant contaminating clonotypes from the bulk population could be contained in FACS-sorted repertoires, computational filtering was required.

There are a few counts of this clonotype. Its antigen is unknown. Base qualities are not at hand, and no much larger clone is one base apart. According to the germline V gene, CDR1 reads SGHRS and CDR2 reads YFSETQ. The CDR3 covers 15 residues, taking in both the cysteine and the phenylalanine. The retained sequence is limited to the CDR3, 45 bases, with the frame set at the first base. The junction shows trimming of 2 bases on V and 4 bases on J, and the gene matches do not reach 3 bases of it. The sample was run on an Illumina NovaSeq 6000. TCR cDNA was synthesized by 5'RACE template switching, which introduced a universal primer site and unique molecular identifiers. cDNA synthesis was primed from both the TCR alpha and TCR beta constant segments. Library amplification used two PCR steps, and the second PCR step added sample barcodes and sequencing adapters. Libraries were sequenced on Illumina HiSeq 2500 (2x100 bp) or NovaSeq (2x150 bp). From the authors' description of their analysis: MIGEC handled demultiplexing of reads and collapsing into UMI consensus sequences, while MiXCR performed V(D)J alignment. Vaccine-responding clonotypes were defined with edgeR using replicate PBMC samples, requiring FDR below 0.01 and a log2 fold change above 5 up to day 15. CD4 or CD8 identity was assigned to each bulk clonotype according to whether the clonotype was present at higher abundance in the sequenced CD4 repertoire or the sequenced CD8 repertoire. The raw public data were reprocessed by TCRdb itself: fastp quality trimming at Q25, MiXCR clonotype calling, in-frame beta chains only. Each CDR3 protein gets just one entry, which takes the most common genes and DNA from the rows behind it. For this entry, the V and J calls and clone size follow TCRdb and not the study's own pipeline. The sample records 350,000 to 450,000 distinct CDR3 sequences, around 20% of which are singletons. The ten largest make up 15% to 20% of the sample.

In the paper's terms, the treatment or condition label means: live attenuated yellow fever vaccine strain. At each blood-draw timepoint, two biological replicates of bulk PBMCs were collected. A standard Ficoll-Paque protocol was used to isolate PBMCs from peripheral blood. TriZol was used to extract RNA from bulk PBMCs, CD4 and CD8 fractions, and dextramer-positive and dextramer-negative fractions. The rearrangement combines TRBV5-1 with TRBJ2-3, with 11 bases aligning to TRBD1. The clonotype originates from a man younger than 30 who received the YFV17D yellow fever vaccine. The material sequenced was PBMCs, taken before the yellow fever booster vaccination. The DNA is as follows: TGCGCCAGCAGCTTCGGACAGGGGGCAGCAGATACGCAGTATTTT. This sequence encodes CASSFGQGAADTQYF. With the portions outside the CDR3 filled from the reference TRBV5-1 and TRBJ2-3 genes, the complete variable region becomes KAGVTQTPRYLIKTRGQQVTLSCSPISGHRSVSWYQQTPGQGLQFLFEYFSETQRNKGNFPGRFSGRQFSNSRSEMNVSTLELGDSALYLCASSFGQGAADTQYFGPGTRLTVL.